This passage covers 10 T cell receptor beta chains from one sample sequenced in a study of cytomegalovirus exposure and HLA in healthy donors. PCR amplification relied on 60 Vbeta primers (plus 13 Jbeta primers). Profiled with immunoSEQ multiplex PCR; TCRdb holds only in-frame clones, not every one. This sample carries about 110,000 clones, roughly four fifths of them seen once, and the ten largest clones take roughly a fifth. What was sequenced was PBMCs. The origin of the receptors is a man aged 25 to 45 in good health and CMV-seropositive.

The chain recombines TRBV15 with TRBJ2-2; 9 bases are shared with TRBD1. J lost 6 bases, V lost 5 bases, and 13 bases had no gene match. Germline V gene data show CDR1 as LNHNV and CDR2 as YYDKDF (reference sequence). CDR3 length equals 17 residues. The CDR3: CATSSSWGQGIAGELFF. CDR3 sequence (DNA): TGTGCCACCAGCTCAAGCTGGGGACAGGGAATAGCCGGGGAGCTGTTTTTT.

This clone was found once. The chain couples TRBV30 to TRBJ1-5, with 7 positions matching TRBD1. CDR1 is GTSNPN, CDR2 SVGIG, per germline (reference sequence). V trimming: 2 bases; J trimming: 3 bases; junction bases outside the gene matches: 10. The length of the CDR3 is 16 residues. The CDR3 bases are TGTGCCTGGAGTCCCAGGGGGTGGGGGGTCAATCAGCCCCAGCATTTT. This gives the protein CAWSPRGWGVNQPQHF.

The rearrangement links TRBV4-2 to TRBJ2-2; 7 positions match TRBD2. Germline V gene sequence: CDR1 LGHNA, CDR2 YNFKEQ. The CDR3 sequence is 16 residues long. Trimming removed 0 bases from V and 1 base from J; junction bases left unmatched: 2. The CDR3 DNA is TGTGCCAGCAGCCAAGACACGGGGGGGAACACCGGGGAGCTGTTTTTT. It yields the protein CASSQDTGGNTGELFF.

The rearrangement joins TRBV6-5 to TRBJ2-7, with D possibly matching TRBD2 (6 bases). With 10 bases removed from V and 1 base from J, the gap between germline ends came to 17 bases. The CDR3 loop spans 14 amino acids. Per germline, CDR1 MNHEY and CDR2 SVGAGI. The CDR3: CAISGPGESYEQYF. The CDR3 coding sequence is TGTGCCATCTCGGGGCCGGGAGAATCCTACGAGCAGTACTTC.

The chain employs TRBV25-1 and TRBJ2-2; 7 nucleotides line up with TRBD2. The CDR3 covers 16 residues. CDR1 is MGHDK, CDR2 SYGVNS, per germline. Unmatched junction bases numbered 8, after V lost 3 bases and J lost 4 bases. CDR3 in amino acids: CASSDDVGGVTGELFF. DNA for the CDR3: TGTGCCAGCAGTGATGATGTGGGGGGGGTCACCGGGGAGCTGTTTTTT.

The chain has TRBV6-1 and TRBJ1-4, with D possibly being TRBD1 (6 bases). Looked up from germline, CDR1 is MNHNS and CDR2 is SASEGT. Trimming stripped 4 bases from V and 8 bases from J, with 20 bases between. CDR3 length equals 16 residues. The CDR3 spells CASSATYRASREKLFF. CDR3 coding DNA: TGTGCCAGCAGTGCTACGTACAGGGCTTCGCGGGAAAAACTGTTTTTT.

A word on this clone: Other DNA sequences of this sample code for an identical CDR3. The chain uses TRBV9 and TRBJ2-1; 8 bases line up with TRBD2. The CDR3 runs 15 residues. The germline V gene encodes CDR1 SGDLS and CDR2 YYNGEE. J was trimmed by 6 bases and V by 0 bases; bases with no gene match: 5. CDR3 loop: CASSVGGGIPNEQFF. In nucleotides, the CDR3 is TGTGCCAGCAGCGTAGGCGGGGGGATCCCCAATGAGCAGTTCTTC.

The chain recombines TRBV5-1 with TRBJ2-5, with TRBD2 matching 10 bases. Trimming at V came to 1 base and at J to 3 bases, leaving 3 bases not matched to a gene. This CDR3 is 15 amino acids long. The germline gives CDR1 SGHRS, CDR2 YFSETQ. The CDR3 nucleotides are TGCGCCAGCAGCTTGTTCCTAGCGGGAGAAGAGACCCAGTACTTC. Its protein is CASSLFLAGEETQYF.

There are a few counts of this clone. The J gene is TRBJ1-2, the V gene TRBV15; D gene unclear. V was clipped by 1 base and J by 8 bases, with 8 bases between them. There are 12 residues in the CDR3. Germline loops: CDR1 LNHNV, CDR2 YYDKDF (reference sequence). This CDR3 reads CATSRGPGGYTF. The CDR3 bases are TGTGCCACCAGCAGAGGCCCAGGAGGCTACACCTTC.

The CDR3 nucleotides are TGTGCCAGCAGTTACTCGGGGGGGCCCCAGCATTTT. Translated: CASSYSGGPQHF. The chain is built from TRBV6-6 and TRBJ1-5, with a tentative D call TRBD1 (5 bases). Trimming removed 0 bases at V and 9 bases at J, with 6 bases between. From germline, CDR1 is MNHNY and CDR2 SVGAGI (reference sequence). The CDR3 is 12 residues long.